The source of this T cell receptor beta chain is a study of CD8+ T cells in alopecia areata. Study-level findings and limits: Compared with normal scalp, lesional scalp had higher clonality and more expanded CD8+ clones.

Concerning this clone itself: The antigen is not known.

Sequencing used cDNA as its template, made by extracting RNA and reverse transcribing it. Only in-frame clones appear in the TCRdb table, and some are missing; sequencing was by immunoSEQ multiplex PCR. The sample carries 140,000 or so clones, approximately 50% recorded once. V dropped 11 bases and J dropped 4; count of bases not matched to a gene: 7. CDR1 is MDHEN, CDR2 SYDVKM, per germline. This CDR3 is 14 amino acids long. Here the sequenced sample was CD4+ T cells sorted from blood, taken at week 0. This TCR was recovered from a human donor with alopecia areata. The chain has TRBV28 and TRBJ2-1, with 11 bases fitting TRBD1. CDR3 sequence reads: CALRGTGGYNEQFF. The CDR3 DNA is TGTGCCTTGAGGGGGACAGGGGGTTACAATGAGCAGTTCTTC.